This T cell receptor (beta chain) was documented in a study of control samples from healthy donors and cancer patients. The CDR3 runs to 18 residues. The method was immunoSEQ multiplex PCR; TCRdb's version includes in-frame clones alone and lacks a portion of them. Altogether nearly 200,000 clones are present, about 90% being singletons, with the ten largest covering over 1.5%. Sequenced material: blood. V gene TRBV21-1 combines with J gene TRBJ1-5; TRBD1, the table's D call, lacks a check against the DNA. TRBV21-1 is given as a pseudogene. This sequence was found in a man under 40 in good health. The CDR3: CASSKRSSVDRANQPQHF. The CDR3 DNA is TGTGCCAGCAGCAAAAGGTCATCCGTGGACAGGGCAAATCAGCCCCAGCATTTT.